A single sample is the source of the 5 T cell receptor beta chains below, sequenced in a study of T cell responses to AZD1222 COVID-19 vaccine. Profiled with immunoSEQ multiplex PCR; TCRdb holds only in-frame clones, not every one. This table has about 200,000 clones, roughly nine tenths appearing once. The sequences come from peripheral blood, collected 28 days after the second dose of the MenACWY control vaccine. The receptors come from an adult who received the MenACWY meningococcal vaccine as a control.

The rearrangement uses TRBV6-2 or TRBV6-3 and TRBJ1-1, with D maybe TRBD1 (5 bases). Between the trimmed V and J ends, which lost 2 bases and 4 bases, there was a span of 11 bases. Germline lookup yields CDR1 MNHEY and CDR2 SVGEGT. The CDR3 covers 14 residues. In DNA, the CDR3 is TGTGCCAGCAGTTACGCGGCGGGGGTCACTGAAGCTTTCTTT. As protein: CASSYAAGVTEAFF.

This sequence joins TRBV9 and TRBJ2-2; 7 nucleotides agree with TRBD1. Germline CDR1 and CDR2: SGDLS and YYNGEE. The CDR3 totals 14 residues. V lost 3 bases, J lost 4 bases, and 3 bases stayed unmatched. The CDR3 sequence: CASSGTGSTGELFF. The CDR3 coding sequence is TGTGCCAGCAGCGGGACAGGTAGCACCGGGGAGCTGTTTTTT.

The chain links TRBV20-1 to TRBJ1-1; D is unclear. The CDR3 has 12 residues. Trimming cost V 3 bases and J 5 bases, with 10 bases left between them. Per the germline V gene, CDR1 is DFQATT and CDR2 is SNEGSKA (reference sequence). The DNA for the CDR3 is TGCAGTGCTAGTCGCGCCGGGACTGAAGCTTTCTTT. Translation: CSASRAGTEAFF.

The chain combines TRBV2 with TRBJ2-7; either TRBD1 or TRBD2 may fit D (5 bases each). The CDR3 runs 14 residues. V was pared by 3 bases and J by 5 bases, with 14 bases between. Per germline, CDR1 SNHLY and CDR2 FYNNEI. CDR3 loop: CASSEIWGNHEQYF. In nucleotides, the CDR3 is TGTGCCAGCAGTGAGATTTGGGGGAACCACGAGCAGTACTTC. The complete variable domain, with remaining parts taken from reference TRBV2 and TRBJ2-7, reads EPEVTQTPSHQVTQMGQEVILRCVPISNHLYFYWYRQILGQKVEFLVSFYNNEISEKSEIFDDQFSVERPDGSNFTLKIRSTKLEDSAMYFCASSEIWGNHEQYFGPGTRLTVT.

This CDR3 reads CASSQDGAGGPHNEQFF. CDR3 DNA: TGTGCCAGCAGCCAAGATGGGGCGGGAGGGCCCCACAATGAGCAGTTCTTC. J is TRBJ2-1 and V is TRBV14, with TRBD2 matching over 9 bases. Germline values: CDR1 SGHDN, CDR2 FVKESK. The V gene end was trimmed by 0 bases and the J gene end by 5 bases; junction bases not matched to a gene: 8. The CDR3 spans 17 residues.